This TCR beta chain was captured in a study of technical replicates of blood from a handful of donors. Germline CDR1 reads SQVTM; CDR2 reads ANQGSEA. The CDR3 totals 14 residues. V shed 5 bases and J shed 5 bases, with 18 bases lying between them. Profiling relied on immunoSEQ multiplex PCR, and the TCRdb table lists in-frame clones only, not all of them. The sample holds almost 90,000 clones, roughly 94% seen once. The receptor was isolated from a human donor in good health. This chain connects TRBV29-1 to TRBJ2-5; TRBD1 is a possible D gene (6 bases). Sequenced sample: T cells isolated from PBMCs. The DNA for the CDR3 is TGCAGCGTTTACGGCAACAGGGCGGTGGAGACCCAGTACTTC. The encoded protein is CSVYGNRAVETQYF.